The entry below gives a single TCR beta chain sequence along with its context. Its antigen remains unidentified. The sample is drawn from a study of T cell responses to AZD1222 COVID-19 vaccine. The study's findings and limits: Nearly half of spike-specific TCRs reportedly target unmutated variant regions. Spike-specific TCR breadth and depth both grew after two AZD1222 doses. CD4 TCRs linked to vaccination spanned spike, dominating at 160-218 and 743-854. At baseline, seropositivity was found in only six or seven AZD1222 recipients.

Sequenced by immunoSEQ multiplex PCR; TCRdb stores in-frame clones only, minus some. Among 150,000 to 200,000 clones listed, around 90% were seen once. This CDR3 region has 12 residues. Germline V gives CDR1 SGHNT, CDR2 YYREEE (reference sequence). V shed 4 bases and J 8 bases; nucleotides not matched to a gene: 4. The sample consisted of peripheral blood, taken 28 days after the second AZD1222 dose. The chain joins TRBV5-4 to TRBJ2-3, with 7 nucleotides matching TRBD1. This TCR came from an adult who received the AZD1222 COVID-19 vaccine. CDR3 DNA sequence: TGTGCCAGCAGCCCCGACAGGGCTACGCAGTATTTT. As protein: CASSPDRATQYF.